This T cell receptor beta chain was captured by sequencing in a study of human T cells and chemical hapten exposure. Study conclusions and caveats: Healthy people's immune response may differ from that of the donors, who had alopecia.

Time point denoted: pre-sensitization, week 0. Treatment: therapeutic diphenylcyclopropenone sensitization with weekly scalp DPC. The germline V and J ends were trimmed by 3 bases and 3 bases, with 18 bases remaining between them. This CDR3 spans 16 amino acids. Germline V gives CDR1 MGHRA, CDR2 YSYEKL. There are many counts of this clonotype. Antigen unknown. Via MiXCR, TCRdb re-called the RACE reads, giving one row per CDR3 protein. This table holds roughly 100,000 distinct CDR3 sequences, approximately 12% found once. Here the sequenced sample was whole blood, taken in connection with sensitization to the hapten diphenylcyclopropenone (DPC). The source is a woman between 50 and 59 years old with alopecia areata. Some clones in this sample may be carry-over from other donors' samples. J is TRBJ2-7 and V is TRBV4-1; no clear D gene. The CDR3, as DNA: TGCGCCAGCAGCCAGGAATGGGCCGCCTCAATCTACGAGCAGTACTTC. Its translation is CASSQEWAASIYEQYF.